This TCR beta chain was found in a study of T cells in Graves' hyperthyroidism and ophthalmopathy. Amplified TCR beta CDR3 regions derived from RNA transcripts. A first-round RT-PCR of the TCR CDR3 used the HTBI primer set. TCRdb ran MiXCR on the multiplex PCR reads and lists one entry per CDR3 protein. The sample contains under 350,000 distinct CDR3 sequences, around 13% of which appear only once. The clonotype was recovered from a middle-aged woman with Graves' hyperthyroidism. Sequenced sample: blood.

CDR3 protein: CASSLAGVDNEQFF. For the CDR3, the DNA is TGTGCCAGCAGCTTAGCGGGAGTCGACAATGAGCAGTTCTTC. J is TRBJ2-1 and V is TRBV28; 9 bases align to TRBD2. CDR1 and CDR2 (germline): MDHEN, SYDVKM. V shed 6 bases, J shed 5 bases, and the junction held 5 bases outside the gene matches. CDR3 length: 14 amino acids.